This entry lists 9 T cell receptor beta chains sequenced from one sample in a study of blood T cell repertoires in COVID-19. Profiling relied on immunoSEQ multiplex PCR, and the TCRdb table lists in-frame clones only, not all of them. Seen here are 200,000 or so clones, roughly 84% observed once, and the top ten hold roughly 6.9%. The specimen was PBMCs or T cells enriched from blood (not recorded which). The receptor source for this set is a man aged 35-49 years who had recovered from COVID-19.

The chain couples TRBV10-2 to TRBJ1-5, with 8 bases lining up with TRBD1. V was clipped by 4 bases and J by 0 bases; unmatched bases: 2. The CDR3 loop spans 15 amino acids. CDR1 WSHSY and CDR2 SAAADI come from the germline V gene. DNA for the CDR3: TGCGCCAGCAGTGGGACAGGGCTTAGCAATCAGCCCCAGCATTTT. Encoded protein: CASSGTGLSNQPQHF.

This clone is a singleton in its sample. The rearrangement joins TRBV5-1 to TRBJ1-2, with D perhaps TRBD1 (6 bases). Germline CDR1 reads SGHRS; CDR2 reads YFSETQ. The CDR3 is 16 residues long. The V and J ends lost 3 bases and 6 bases respectively, with 21 bases between them. As DNA, the CDR3 is TGCGCCAGCAGCTGGAACTACAGGGCGGGTCCCGATGGCTACACCTTC. Translation gives CASSWNYRAGPDGYTF.

This clone was counted a single time. This sequence joins TRBV30 and TRBJ1-2; 9 nucleotides line up with TRBD1. Germline CDR1 is GTSNPN and CDR2 is SVGIG (reference sequence). This CDR3 region has 15 residues. With 3 bases clipped from V and 7 bases from J, the junction kept 12 bases outside the gene matches. The CDR3 sequence: CAWREGQGLIGGYTF. CDR3 in DNA: TGTGCCTGGAGGGAAGGACAGGGGCTAATAGGTGGCTACACCTTC.

With respect to this clone: Sequence at one end of the junction differs from germline and may be a read error. The chain uses TRBV5-6 and TRBJ1-6; 7 bases agree with TRBD1. Germline assignment: CDR1 SGHDT and CDR2 YYEEEE. The CDR3 totals 14 residues. As DNA, the CDR3 is TGTGCCAGCACCTTGGGACAGCTTAATTCACCCCTCCACTTT. Translating gives CASTLGQLNSPLHF.

The rearrangement joins TRBV10-2 to TRBJ1-6; the match to TRBD1 covers 8 bases. The CDR3 is made up of 16 amino acids. From germline, CDR1 is WSHSY and CDR2 SAAADI. V trimming: 5 bases; J trimming: 7 bases; junction bases outside the gene matches: 10. In nucleotides, the CDR3 is TGCGCCAGCAGTCAACAGGGGGGGGCAGGAAATTCACCCCTCCACTTT. Residues: CASSQQGGAGNSPLHF.

This chain connects TRBV5-1 to TRBJ2-5, with 9 nucleotides matching TRBD1. With V trimmed by 0 bases and J by 2 bases, 2 bases remained unmatched. This CDR3 spans 15 amino acids. Germline V gene sequence: CDR1 SGHRS, CDR2 YFSETQ. The CDR3 loop is CASSLEGQGQETQYF. The CDR3 coding sequence is TGCGCCAGCAGCTTGGAGGGACAGGGACAAGAGACCCAGTACTTC.

The chain links TRBV7-8 to TRBJ1-5; 8 positions agree with TRBD1. Germline lookup yields CDR1 SGHVS and CDR2 FQNEAQ. V was pared by 4 bases and J by 6 bases, with 8 bases of the junction left unmatched. The CDR3 sequence is 15 residues long. CDR3 DNA sequence: TGTGCCAGCAGCTCCCGACAGGGGCCAGGTCAGCCCCAGCATTTT. It yields the protein CASSSRQGPGQPQHF.

This clone came up a few times. Here the CDR3 reads CASSQDQGGNEKLFF. The CDR3 nucleotides are TGCGCCAGCAGCCAAGATCAGGGTGGTAATGAAAAACTGTTTTTT. V is TRBV4-1 and J is TRBJ1-4; TRBD1 might be the D (5 bases). Germline-derived CDR1 and CDR2 are MGHRA and YSYEKL. The CDR3 spans 15 residues. V was shortened by 0 bases and J by 4 bases, with 9 bases between the two germline ends.

This chain links TRBV2 with TRBJ2-3; a possible D gene is TRBD2 (6 bases). The ends were cut back, 4 bases at V and 1 base at J, with 9 bases in the middle. CDR1 SNHLY and CDR2 FYNNEI come from the germline V gene. There are 14 residues in the CDR3. CDR3 nucleotides: TGTGCCAGCAGTGTCAGCGGGCGCACAGATACGCAGTATTTT. Translated: CASSVSGRTDTQYF.